This T cell receptor (beta chain) was obtained from a study of radiotherapy plus CTLA-4 blockade in lung cancer. About the research overall: Among all patients, around 19% showed objective responses, while roughly 28% had disease control. Study outcomes and limitations: Radiotherapy with ipilimumab was followed by blood expansion of tumor-derived clones. Per reports, early blood T cell clone dynamics, plus interferon-beta, forecast response most strongly.

TCRdb's table, derived via immunoSEQ multiplex PCR, lists solely in-frame clones and lacks some. Among 35,000 to 50,000 clones, 73% were seen once, and the ten largest hold roughly 4%. CDR3 length equals 15 residues. With 5 bases removed from V and 5 bases from J, the gap between germline ends came to 19 bases. CDR1 is SGHTA and CDR2 is FQGNSA in the germline V gene. As concerns this clone: Its matching antigen is unknown.

The chain couples TRBV7-2 to TRBJ2-7; tentative D call: TRBD2 (5 bases). Sequenced material: peripheral blood, taken from a patient treated with radiotherapy plus ipilimumab. This receptor was taken from a human donor with non-small cell lung cancer who had a complete response to radiotherapy plus ipilimumab. This chain's CDR3 is CASSPEDSPTHEQYF. CDR3 nucleotides: TGTGCCAGCAGCCCAGAGGACTCACCTACCCACGAGCAGTACTTC.